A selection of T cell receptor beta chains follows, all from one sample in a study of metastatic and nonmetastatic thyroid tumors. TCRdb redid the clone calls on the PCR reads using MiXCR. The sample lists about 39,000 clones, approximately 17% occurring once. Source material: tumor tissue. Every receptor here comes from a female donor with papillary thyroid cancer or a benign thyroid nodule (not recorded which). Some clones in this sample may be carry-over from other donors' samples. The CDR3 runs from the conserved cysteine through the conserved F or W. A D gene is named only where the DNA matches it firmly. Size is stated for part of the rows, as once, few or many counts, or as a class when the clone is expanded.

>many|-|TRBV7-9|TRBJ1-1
TGTGCCAGCAGCTTAACTCCCACTGAAGCTTTCTTT
CASSLTPTEAFF
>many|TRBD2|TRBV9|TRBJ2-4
TGTGCCAGCAGTGGGGGACTAGGGTTAGCCAAAAACATTCAGTACTTC
CASSGGLGLAKNIQYF
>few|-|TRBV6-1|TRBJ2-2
TGTGCCAGCAGCCCGAACCCAGGTACCGGTGAGCTGTTTTTT
CASSPNPGTGELFF
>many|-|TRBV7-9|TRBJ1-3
TGTGCCTACAGGAGGGGCTCTGGAAACACCATATATTTT
CAYRRGSGNTIYF
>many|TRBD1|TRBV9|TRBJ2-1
TGTGCCAGCAGCGTAGTTCCAGACAGGGTAAAGCAGTTCTTC
CASSVVPDRVKQFF
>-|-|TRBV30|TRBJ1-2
TGTGCCTGGAGTGAACGGCTAGGTGGCTATGGCTACACCTTC
CAWSERLGGYGYTF
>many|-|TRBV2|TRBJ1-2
TGTGCCAGCAGCGAGACCATGATCTATGGCTACACCTTC
CASSETMIYGYTF
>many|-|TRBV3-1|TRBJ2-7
TGTGCCAGCAGCCATTTCTCGGGGGACGGCGGAGAGCAGTACTTC
CASSHFSGDGGEQYF
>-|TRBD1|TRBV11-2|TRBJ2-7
TGTGCCAGCAGCCGTTCCGCGGGGACAGGGACCTACGAGCAGTACTTC
CASSRSAGTGTYEQYF
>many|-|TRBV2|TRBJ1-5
TGTGCCAGCAGGTCGGCTTATAGCAATCAGCCCCAGCATTTT
CASRSAYSNQPQHF
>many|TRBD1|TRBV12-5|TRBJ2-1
TGTGCTAGTGGTTTGGTACGGGGGACAGGGTACAATGAGCAGTTCTTC
CASGLVRGTGYNEQFF
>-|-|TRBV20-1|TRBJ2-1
TGCAGTGCTAGAGCCAGACAGATGTCCTACAATGAGCAGTTCTTC
CSARARQMSYNEQFF
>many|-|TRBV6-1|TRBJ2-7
TGTGCCAGCAGTGCTCGGGGAGAGCCCGACTACGAGCAGTACTTC
CASSARGEPDYEQYF
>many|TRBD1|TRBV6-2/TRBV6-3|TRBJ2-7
TGTGCCAGCAGCCCCGGGACAGGGTACCACGAGCAGTACTTC
CASSPGTGYHEQYF
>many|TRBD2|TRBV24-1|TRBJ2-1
TGTGCCACCAGTGACGACGGCAGCGGGGTTGACAATGAGCAGTTCTTC
CATSDDGSGVDNEQFF
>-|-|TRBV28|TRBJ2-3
TGTGCCAGCAGTTTATCGGCAGATACGCAGTATTTT
CASSLSADTQYF
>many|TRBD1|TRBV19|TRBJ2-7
TGTGCCAGTAAGGGTCGGCAGGGGGCTAACGAGCAGTACTTC
CASKGRQGANEQYF
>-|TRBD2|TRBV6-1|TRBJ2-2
TGTGCCAGCAGTAAGACGGGACTAAACACCGGGGAGCTGTTTTTT
CASSKTGLNTGELFF
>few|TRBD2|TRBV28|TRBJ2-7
TGTGCCAGCATCGGACAAGGACTAGCGGGAGGGCGTGGTCGGCAGTACTTC
CASIGQGLAGGRGRQYF
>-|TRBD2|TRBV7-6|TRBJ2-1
TGTGCCAGCAGCCTATGGTCTAGCGGGGGGGTATCTTACTACAATGAGCAGTTCTTC
CASSLWSSGGVSYYNEQFF
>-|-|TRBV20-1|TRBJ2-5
TGCAGTGCAAAAGATAGTGCAGGGATAGTGGAGACCCAGTACTTC
CSAKDSAGIVETQYF
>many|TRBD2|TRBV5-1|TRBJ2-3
TGCGCCAGCAGCGCGGGACTAGCGACAGATACGCAGTATTTT
CASSAGLATDTQYF
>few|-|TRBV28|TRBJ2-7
TGTGCCAGCACCTCATGGGCTGTGAGCTCCTACGAGCAGTACTTC
CASTSWAVSSYEQYF
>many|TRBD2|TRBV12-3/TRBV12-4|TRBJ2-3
TGTGCCAGCAGCCTGGGTAGCGGGGGCCGCACAGATACGCAGTATTTT
CASSLGSGGRTDTQYF
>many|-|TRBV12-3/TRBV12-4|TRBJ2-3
TGTGCCAGCACTCAAACGCTGAGCACAGATACGCAGTATTTT
CASTQTLSTDTQYF
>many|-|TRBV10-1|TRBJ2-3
TGCGCCAGCAGTGACTCCAGGAGCACAGATACGCAGTATTTT
CASSDSRSTDTQYF
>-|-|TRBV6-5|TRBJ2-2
TGTGCCAGCAGTTATCTCGGGAACACCGGGTATCTGTTTTTT
CASSYLGNTGYLFF
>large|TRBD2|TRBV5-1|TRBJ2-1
TGCGCCAGCAGCTTACTAGCGGGGCGCCTGGTCTTC
CASSLLAGRLVF
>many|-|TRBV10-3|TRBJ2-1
TGTGCCAGCGGTCACGGGGATGATGAGCAGTCCTTC
CASGHGDDEQSF
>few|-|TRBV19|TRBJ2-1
TGTGCCAGCAGCTTAGTGGTCGTGAACAATGAGCAGTTCTTC
CASSLVVVNNEQFF
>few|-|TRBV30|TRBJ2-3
TGTGCCTGGAGTGGATCCGGGGGTTCCGTAGATACGCAGTATTTT
CAWSGSGGSVDTQYF
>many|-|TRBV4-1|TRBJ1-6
TGCGCCAGCAGCCAAGAGGGGGACGCGGGTTCACCCCTCCACTTT
CASSQEGDAGSPLHF
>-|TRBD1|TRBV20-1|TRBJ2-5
TGCAGTGCTCAATTAGGGACAGGGCTCGAGACCCAGTACTTC
CSAQLGTGLETQYF
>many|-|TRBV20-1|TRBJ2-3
TGCAGTGCTAGTATCAGGTTACCTCTCACAGATACGCAGTATTTT
CSASIRLPLTDTQYF
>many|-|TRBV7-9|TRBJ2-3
TGTGCCAGCAGCGCTCGGGGGATACAGTATTTT
CASSARGIQYF
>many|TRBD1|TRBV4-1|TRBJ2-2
TGCGCCAGCACCCCTGGACAGGGAAGGACCGGGGAGCTGTTTTTT
CASTPGQGRTGELFF
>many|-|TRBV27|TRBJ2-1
TGTGCCAGCAGTCCGGGGAGGTTAAACAATGAGCAGTTCTTC
CASSPGRLNNEQFF
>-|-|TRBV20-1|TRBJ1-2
TGCAGTGCTAGAGGGGCGACGGAAAACTATGGCTACACCTTC
CSARGATENYGYTF
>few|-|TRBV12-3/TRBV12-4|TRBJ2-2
TGTGCCAGCAGTCTATACCCGGGCGGGGGCTTTACCGAGGAGCTGTTTTTT
CASSLYPGGGFTEELFF
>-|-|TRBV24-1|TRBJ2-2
TGTGCCACCAGGGGGGTGGCTAACACCGGGGAGCTGTTTTTT
CATRGVANTGELFF
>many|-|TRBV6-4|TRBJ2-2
TGTGCCAGCAGTGCACAGGGTCGGGGAACCGGGGAGCTGTTTTTT
CASSAQGRGTGELFF
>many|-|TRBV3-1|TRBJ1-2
TGTGCCAGCAGCCCACAGGGTTATGGCTACACCTTC
CASSPQGYGYTF
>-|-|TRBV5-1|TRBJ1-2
TGCGCCAGCAGCTTGAGGCCATGGGGCGGGGTCTATGGCTACACCTTC
CASSLRPWGGVYGYTF
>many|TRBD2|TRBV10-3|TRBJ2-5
TGTGCCATCAGTGGAAATCACCTTAGCGGGGGGGCGAGTACCCAGTACTTC
CAISGNHLSGGASTQYF
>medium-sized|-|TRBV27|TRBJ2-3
TGTGCCAGCGGGTGGGATACGCAGTATTTT
CASGWDTQYF